This T cell receptor beta chain is from a study of radiotherapy plus CTLA-4 blockade in lung cancer. The wider study: For approximately 19% of patients, objective responses occurred, and approximately 33% had disease control.

Per germline, CDR1 WNHNN and CDR2 SYGVQD (reference sequence). This CDR3 spans 14 amino acids. J was trimmed by 4 bases and V by 7 bases; bases with no gene match: 7. TCRdb keeps only in-frame clones here, not all; method: immunoSEQ multiplex PCR. This sample has over 80,000 clones, with around four fifths found just once. This sample comprised peripheral blood, obtained from a patient treated with radiotherapy plus ipilimumab. This receptor was obtained from a human donor with non-small cell lung cancer who had stable disease on radiotherapy plus ipilimumab. The V gene is TRBV10-1, the J gene TRBJ2-1; 7 nucleotides agree with TRBD2. CDR3 protein: CASMADGRYNEQFF. CDR3 coding DNA: TGCGCCAGCATGGCCGACGGGAGGTACAATGAGCAGTTCTTC.